One sample yielded the 28 T cell receptor beta chains listed below, sequenced in a study of T cell responses to AZD1222 COVID-19 vaccine. Assay: immunoSEQ multiplex PCR; the TCRdb copy retains only in-frame clones and omits some. The profile shows roughly 150,000 clones, 75% to 95% of them singletons. The source material was peripheral blood, sampled on day 0 of AZD1222 vaccination. The receptors were gathered from an adult in good health.

This clone has more than one count but fewer than ten. This chain links TRBV28 with TRBJ1-2; 8 bases map to TRBD1. The CDR3 is 12 residues long. The germline V gene has CDR1 MDHEN and CDR2 SYDVKM. J lost 5 bases, V lost 7 bases, and 3 bases had no gene match. CDR3 nucleotides: TGTGCCAGCAACGGACAGGGATATGGCTACACCTTC. Translation: CASNGQGYGYTF.

V and J are TRBV25-1 and TRBJ2-7, with a tentative D call TRBD1 (6 bases). Germline V gives CDR1 MGHDK, CDR2 SYGVNS. The CDR3 is 16 residues long. Between the trimmed V and J ends, which lost 3 bases and 2 bases, there was a span of 17 bases. Here the CDR3 reads CASSDLTGPYPYEQYF. The CDR3 nucleotides read TGTGCCAGCAGTGACCTGACAGGCCCATACCCCTACGAGCAGTACTTC.

In nucleotides, the CDR3 is TGTGCCAGCAGCCCGATTGACAAACCGGTGGCTTTCTTT. Encoded protein: CASSPIDKPVAFF. The chain recombines TRBV7-9 with TRBJ1-1; D call uncertain. Germline CDR1 is SEHNR and CDR2 is FQNEAQ (reference sequence). V was clipped by 5 bases and J by 11 bases, with 18 bases between them. The CDR3 runs 13 residues.

This chain connects TRBV14 to TRBJ2-5; tentative D call: TRBD2 (5 bases). Trimming removed 1 base from V and 3 bases from J, with 15 bases in between. From germline, CDR1 is SGHDN and CDR2 FVKESK. CDR3 length: 16 residues. CDR3 nucleotides: TGTGCCAGCAGCCAAGCCCGAGGGATAGGAGAAGAGACCCAGTACTTC. Residues: CASSQARGIGEETQYF.

This clone was found once. The chain is built from TRBV12-3 or TRBV12-4 and TRBJ2-4, with 7 bases aligning to TRBD2. The CDR3 spans 13 residues. J was trimmed by 1 base and V by 6 bases; bases with no gene match: 0. The CDR3, as DNA: TGTGCCAGCAGGGGGGGGGCCAAAAACATTCAGTACTTC. It yields the protein CASRGGAKNIQYF.

This clone has a single count. This chain joins TRBV18 and TRBJ2-1; D unresolved. CDR1 is KGHSH and CDR2 is LQKENI in the germline V gene. V lost 5 bases and J lost 7, with 15 bases in between. This CDR3 is built from 14 residues. The CDR3 nucleotides read TGTGCCAGCTCAGGCCTGCGGAGACGGAATGAGCAGTTCTTC. Encoded protein: CASSGLRRRNEQFF.

CDR3: CASSAHSGVATDTQYF. The DNA for the CDR3 is TGTGCCAGCAGCGCTCATAGCGGGGTGGCCACAGATACGCAGTATTTT. The chain employs TRBV9 and TRBJ2-3; 8 bases match TRBD2. Looked up from germline, CDR1 is SGDLS and CDR2 is YYNGEE. The CDR3 consists of 16 residues. The V gene end was trimmed by 3 bases and the J gene end by 2 bases; junction bases not matched to a gene: 8.

The chain employs TRBV7-2 and TRBJ2-2; TRBD2 aligns across 7 bases. This CDR3 spans 16 amino acids. The junction had 14 bases not matched to a gene; V was cut back by 5 bases and J by 8 bases. In germline, CDR1 is SGHTA, CDR2 FQGNSA. The CDR3 nucleotides are TGTGCCAGCAGCCCACAAGGCCCAGCGGGAACTGGGGAGCTGTTTTTT. Protein: CASSPQGPAGTGELFF.

The chain combines TRBV6-5 with TRBJ2-7; D not certain. Germline lookup yields CDR1 MNHEY and CDR2 SVGAGI. V lost 3 bases, J lost 6 bases, and 12 bases lay in between. This CDR3 is 13 amino acids long. CDR3 sequence (DNA): TGTGCCAGCAGTTATGTCCCCTCAGGCGAGCAGTACTTC. Translated, it gives CASSYVPSGEQYF.

V usage is TRBV19 and J usage is TRBJ2-5; D is perhaps TRBD2 (5 bases). V lost 5 bases to trimming and J lost 0 bases, with 13 bases between them. Germline CDR1 reads LNHDA; CDR2 reads SQIVND (reference sequence). The CDR3 loop spans 15 amino acids. CDR3 loop: CASSFGGLDQETQYF. The CDR3 region has the DNA TGTGCCAGTAGTTTTGGAGGACTTGACCAAGAGACCCAGTACTTC.

This CDR3 is CASSPDLGTDTQYF. CDR3 nucleotides: TGTGCCAGCAGCCCGGACTTGGGCACAGATACGCAGTATTTT. The chain has TRBV9 and TRBJ2-3; TRBD2 might be the D (5 bases). From germline, CDR1 is SGDLS and CDR2 YYNGEE. There are 14 residues in the CDR3. The V and J ends lost 4 bases and 1 base respectively, with 10 bases between them.

The rearrangement joins TRBV27 to TRBJ2-4; 7 nucleotides align to TRBD2. The CDR3 has 15 residues. The J segment lost 0 bases and the V segment lost 3 bases, leaving 2 bases of the junction unmatched. Germline CDR1 and CDR2: MNHEY and SMNVEV (reference sequence). The CDR3 nucleotides are TGTGCCAGCAGTTTCAGGGAGGGAGCCAAAAACATTCAGTACTTC. Translating gives CASSFREGAKNIQYF.

The rearrangement joins TRBV27 to TRBJ2-2, with D perhaps TRBD1 or TRBD2 (5 bases each). Germline V CDR1 and CDR2: MNHEY, SMNVEV (reference sequence). The CDR3 totals 14 residues. V shed 6 bases and J shed 9 bases, with 17 bases lying between them. The CDR3 spells CASSTKGTARELFF. Here the CDR3 DNA reads TGTGCCAGCAGCACGAAAGGGACGGCTAGGGAGCTGTTTTTT.

This chain links TRBV27 with TRBJ2-5, with D perhaps matching TRBD1 (5 bases). V dropped 8 bases and J dropped 2 bases, with 18 bases sitting between them. Germline-derived CDR1 and CDR2 are MNHEY and SMNVEV (reference sequence). The CDR3 contains 15 residues. The CDR3 spells CASAPNRQRQETQYF. CDR3 nucleotides: TGTGCCAGCGCCCCAAACCGACAGAGGCAAGAGACCCAGTACTTC.

This clone appeared once. The rearrangement uses TRBV7-2 and TRBJ2-3; D is perhaps TRBD1 (5 bases). CDR1 and CDR2 (germline): SGHTA, FQGNSA. The ends were cut back, 1 base at V and 2 bases at J, with 19 bases in the middle. The CDR3 covers 18 residues. CDR3 nucleotide sequence: TGTGCCAGCAGCTTAGTGGGGCTTTTGGTTGGCCTCACAGATACGCAGTATTTT. This codes for CASSLVGLLVGLTDTQYF.

This clone appeared a single time. V is TRBV5-4 and J is TRBJ2-1, with 9 bases aligning to TRBD1. Germline CDR1 SGHNT, CDR2 YYREEE (reference sequence). This CDR3 comprises 15 residues. The V segment lost 4 bases and the J segment 3 bases; nucleotides outside the gene matches: 5. The CDR3 protein is CASSHPDRGYNEQFF. As DNA, the CDR3 is TGTGCCAGCAGCCACCCGGACAGGGGCTACAATGAGCAGTTCTTC.

This sequence joins TRBV11-3 and TRBJ1-2; D is perhaps TRBD1 (5 bases). The CDR3 is made up of 15 amino acids. V lost 5 bases and J 8 bases, leaving 21 bases between the germline ends. Per the germline V gene, CDR1 is SGHNT and CDR2 is YENEEA. The chain's CDR3 is CASSHGGKQGRGYTF. The CDR3 nucleotides are TGTGCCAGCAGCCATGGCGGGAAGCAGGGTAGAGGCTACACCTTC. Using reference TRBV11-3 and TRBJ1-2 for the parts outside the CDR3, the full variable domain is EAGVVQSPRYKIIEKKQPVAFWCNPISGHNTLYWYLQNLGQGPELLIRYENEEAVDDSQLPKDRFSAERLKGVDSTLKIQPAELGDSAVYLCASSHGGKQGRGYTFGSGTRLTVV.

The chain links TRBV7-9 to TRBJ1-2; TRBD1 matches 7 bases. Germline lookup yields CDR1 SEHNR and CDR2 FQNEAQ (reference sequence). The V segment lost 6 bases and the J segment 3 bases; nucleotides outside the gene matches: 7. The CDR3 extends over 14 amino acids. The CDR3 coding sequence is TGTGCCAGCAGTATCCTAGACAGGGACTATGGCTACACCTTC. Encoded protein: CASSILDRDYGYTF. Combining the CDR3 with reference TRBV7-9 and TRBJ1-2 gives the whole variable domain DTGVSQNPRHKITKRGQNVTFRCDPISEHNRLYWYRQTLGQGPEFLTYFQNEAQLEKSRLLSDRFSAERPKGSFSTLEIQRTEQGDSAMYLCASSILDRDYGYTFGSGTRLTVV.

This chain connects TRBV11-2 to TRBJ2-7; perhaps D is TRBD1 or TRBD2 (6 bases each). Germline CDR1 and CDR2: SGHAT and FQNNGV. The CDR3 consists of 15 residues. V gave up 1 base and J gave up 2 bases, with 12 bases separating them. CDR3 coding DNA: TGTGCCAGCAGCTTAGGGGCGGGGACAACCTACGAGCAGTACTTC. Its translation: CASSLGAGTTYEQYF.

The genes are TRBV5-4 and TRBJ1-2; no definite D call. CDR3 size: 15 residues. Germline CDR1 SGHNT, CDR2 YYREEE (reference sequence). The V and J ends lost 2 bases and 0 bases respectively, with 11 bases between them. The CDR3 DNA reads TGTGCCAGCAGCTTAGAGGTCAGGACTAACTATGGCTACACCTTC. It encodes CASSLEVRTNYGYTF. Variable domain in full (rest from reference TRBV5-4 and TRBJ1-2): ETGVTQSPTHLIKTRGQQVTLRCSSQSGHNTVSWYQQALGQGPQFIFQYYREEENGRGNFPPRFSGLQFPNYSSELNVNALELDDSALYLCASSLEVRTNYGYTFGSGTRLTVV.

The chain uses TRBV23-1 and TRBJ2-7; 7 nucleotides align to TRBD1. TRBV23-1 is reported as an ORF; its role is uncertain. The CDR3 runs to 16 residues. The trim removed 7 bases at V and 1 base at J, leaving 13 bases unmatched. As DNA, the CDR3 is TGCGCCAGCACCCTACACCGCAACAGGGGTTCCTACGAGCAGTACTTC. Protein product: CASTLHRNRGSYEQYF.

The chain is built from TRBV5-8 and TRBJ1-2; the D gene is possibly TRBD1 (6 bases). Germline-derived CDR1 and CDR2 are SGHTS and YDEGEE. V was pared by 1 base and J by 1 base, with 14 bases between. This CDR3 spans 16 amino acids. The CDR3 reads CASSLTFVGGNYGYTF. As DNA, the CDR3 is TGTGCCAGCAGCTTGACTTTTGTAGGGGGTAACTATGGCTACACCTTC.

CDR3 sequence (DNA): TGTGCCAGCGAAGCGGGGGGAGGAGAGACCCAGTACTTC. This encodes CASEAGGGETQYF. The chain uses TRBV7-3 and TRBJ2-5; 9 nucleotides agree with TRBD2. CDR3 length: 13 residues. V lost 8 bases and J lost 4; bases outside the gene matches: 5. Germline V gives CDR1 SGHTA, CDR2 FQGTGA.

The V and J genes are TRBV6-6 and TRBJ2-7; 12 bases line up with TRBD2. Germline values: CDR1 MNHNY, CDR2 SVGAGI (reference sequence). V shed 5 bases, J shed 0 bases, and the junction held 5 bases outside the gene matches. CDR3 length: 16 residues. This CDR3 is CASSRTSGTSSYEQYF. For the CDR3, the DNA is TGTGCCAGCAGTCGGACTAGCGGGACCAGCTCCTACGAGCAGTACTTC.

The rearrangement uses TRBV7-2 and TRBJ2-7, with TRBD2 matching over 7 bases. Germline CDR1 and CDR2: SGHTA and FQGNSA. V was clipped by 1 base and J by 6 bases; unmatched bases: 3. This CDR3 comprises 13 residues. The CDR3 is CASSLGGTIEQYF. CDR3 DNA: TGTGCCAGCAGCTTAGGCGGGACTATCGAGCAGTACTTC.

This sequence joins TRBV7-2 and TRBJ2-7; D uncertain. The CDR3 has 15 residues. The germline V gene has CDR1 SGHTA and CDR2 FQGNSA. V was shortened by 1 base and J by 7 bases, with 17 bases between the two germline ends. The CDR3 is CASSLVTSRHEEQYF. Written as DNA, the CDR3 is TGTGCCAGCAGCTTAGTGACCTCCAGACATGAGGAGCAGTACTTC.

This clone came up once. V usage is TRBV25-1 and J usage is TRBJ1-1; no clear D. V lost 3 bases and J 2 bases, leaving 13 bases between the germline ends. The germline V gene has CDR1 MGHDK and CDR2 SYGVNS. The CDR3 sequence is 15 residues long. The CDR3: CASSDPGSLNTEAFF. The CDR3 DNA reads TGTGCCAGCAGTGATCCCGGGAGCCTAAACACTGAAGCTTTCTTT.

This rearrangement joins TRBV19 to TRBJ1-5, with TRBD1 matching over 9 bases. Germline trimming cut 5 bases from V and 6 bases from J; bases unmatched to any gene: 8. CDR3 length: 15 residues. Germline CDR1 LNHDA, CDR2 SQIVND (reference sequence). The CDR3 region is CASSRIQGAGQPQHF. DNA of the CDR3: TGTGCCAGTAGTCGAATACAGGGGGCTGGTCAGCCCCAGCATTTT.